The 18 T cell receptor beta chains below were found in one sample sequenced in a study of blood T cell repertoires in COVID-19. The repertoire was sequenced with immunoSEQ multiplex PCR; TCRdb's copy has only in-frame clones and lacks some. The table records a few hundred thousand clones, about 87% of them present only once. The specimen sequenced was peripheral blood. Receptors originate from a woman in her 50s who had recovered from COVID-19.

The chain couples TRBV10-3 to TRBJ2-1, with 7 nucleotides matching TRBD1. Trimming took 6 bases from V and 7 from J; bases not matched to a gene: 12. Germline V gene sequence: CDR1 ENHRY, CDR2 SYGVKD. CDR3 length: 15 residues. DNA of the CDR3: TGTGCCATCAGGGACAGGAACCAAAGAATTAATGAGCAGTTCTTC. This codes for CAIRDRNQRINEQFF.

This chain links TRBV25-1 with TRBJ1-2; 9 nucleotides align to TRBD1. Germline CDR1 reads MGHDK; CDR2 reads SYGVNS. The J segment lost 6 bases and the V segment lost 2 bases, leaving 4 bases of the junction unmatched. The CDR3 has 14 amino acids. The CDR3 here is CASSERHRGHGYTF. For the CDR3, the DNA is TGTGCCAGCAGTGAACGGCACAGGGGGCATGGCTACACCTTC.

The rearrangement uses TRBV20-1 and TRBJ2-7; D call uncertain. There are 10 residues in the CDR3. Trimming took 3 bases from V and 7 from J, leaving 7 bases between them. Germline assignment: CDR1 DFQATT and CDR2 SNEGSKA (reference sequence). The CDR3 coding sequence is TGCAGTGCTAGCCCACTGGAGCAGTACTTC. Encoded protein: CSASPLEQYF.

This chain links TRBV19 with TRBJ2-7; D may be TRBD2 (6 bases). The CDR3 covers 15 residues. Germline CDR1 is LNHDA and CDR2 is SQIVND (reference sequence). V lost 4 bases and J 0 bases, leaving 13 bases between the germline ends. As DNA, the CDR3 is TGTGCCAGTAGTAATGGACTACTTGTCTCCTACGAGCAGTACTTC. Translating it yields CASSNGLLVSYEQYF.

This clone was detected a few times. V gene TRBV19 combines with J gene TRBJ2-7, with D possibly being TRBD2 (5 bases). This CDR3 contains 14 residues. Germline CDR1 is LNHDA and CDR2 is SQIVND (reference sequence). V lost 8 bases and J 2 bases, leaving 16 bases between the germline ends. Written as DNA, the CDR3 is TGTGCCAGTCTCTTGGGAGCATCCCCCTACGAGCAGTACTTC. It translates to CASLLGASPYEQYF. Full variable domain (rest looked up from reference TRBV19 and TRBJ2-7): DGGITQSPKYLFRKEGQNVTLSCEQNLNHDAMYWYRQDPGQGLRLIYYSQIVNDFQKGDIAEGYSVSREKKESFPLTVTSAQKNPTAFYLCASLLGASPYEQYFGPGTRLTVT.

V is TRBV18 and J is TRBJ2-7; 9 nucleotides align to TRBD2. V shed 5 bases, J shed 2 bases, and the junction held 4 bases outside the gene matches. The germline V gene has CDR1 KGHSH and CDR2 LQKENI. CDR3 length: 14 residues. The CDR3 reads CASSSTSGTYEQYF. DNA for the CDR3: TGTGCCAGCTCATCGACTAGCGGAACCTACGAGCAGTACTTC.

The V gene is TRBV9, the J gene TRBJ1-1, with D uncertain. The CDR3 is made up of 13 amino acids. Trimming shortened V by 0 bases and J by 12 bases, and 15 bases separated the two germline ends. Germline V gene sequence: CDR1 SGDLS, CDR2 YYNGEE. The CDR3 DNA follows: TGTGCCAGCAGCGTAGTTGAGGGTGCGAAAACTTTCTTT. It is translated as CASSVVEGAKTFF.

The chain is built from TRBV5-4 and TRBJ2-6; 7 bases map to TRBD1. Trimming at V came to 4 bases and at J to 8 bases, leaving 15 bases not matched to a gene. The CDR3 runs to 17 residues. Germline CDR1 SGHNT, CDR2 YYREEE (reference sequence). CDR3 nucleotides: TGTGCCAGCAGCAAAAATAGACAGGGAATAAAGACCAACGTCCTGACTTTC. Translated: CASSKNRQGIKTNVLTF.

The chain combines TRBV7-2 with TRBJ2-1; TRBD1 is a possible D gene (5 bases). The V gene's germline CDR1 is SGHTA and CDR2 FQGNSA. The CDR3 is 14 residues long. Trimming took 2 bases from V and 8 from J, leaving 13 bases between them. In DNA, the CDR3 is TGTGCCAGCAGCTTAAATCAGGGTGGCGATGAGCAGTTCTTC. This encodes CASSLNQGGDEQFF.

The chain couples TRBV9 to TRBJ2-3; 11 bases line up with TRBD2. The trim removed 2 bases at V and 2 bases at J, leaving 1 base unmatched. CDR3 size: 15 residues. Germline CDR1 SGDLS, CDR2 YYNGEE. The CDR3 is CASSVTSGATDTQYF. As DNA, the CDR3 is TGTGCCAGCAGCGTGACTAGCGGGGCCACAGATACGCAGTATTTT.

This clone was recorded only once. The chain has TRBV28 and TRBJ1-6, with 7 bases lining up with TRBD1. CDR1 and CDR2 from the germline V gene are MDHEN and SYDVKM. The length of the CDR3 is 16 residues. The J segment lost 8 bases and the V segment lost 5 bases, leaving 12 bases of the junction unmatched. CDR3 nucleotide sequence: TGTGCCAGCAGTCTCCTTCGGACAGGAAGAGATTCACCCCTCCACTTT. It codes for CASSLLRTGRDSPLHF.

About this clone: At one of its ends the junction is not consistent with the germline gene, which may arise from a read error. V usage is TRBV28 and J usage is TRBJ1-5; no firm D call. The CDR3 has 16 amino acids. Germline V gene sequence: CDR1 MDHEN, CDR2 SYDVKM. The CDR3 reads CASSYNGGILLQHQHF. In nucleotides, the CDR3 is TGTGCCAGCAGTTACAACGGCGGGATTCTCCTACAGCACCAGCATTTT.

The CDR3 DNA is TGTGCCAGTAGTATGTCGTATGGCAGACAAGCCTACGAGCAGTACTTC. This encodes CASSMSYGRQAYEQYF. The chain employs TRBV19 and TRBJ2-7, with D uncertain. The CDR3 is 16 amino acids. In germline, CDR1 is LNHDA, CDR2 SQIVND (reference sequence). V was pared by 3 bases and J by 2 bases, with 17 bases between.

The J gene is TRBJ2-5, the V gene TRBV2; no definite D call. Germline loops: CDR1 SNHLY, CDR2 FYNNEI. This CDR3 comprises 16 residues. V lost 1 base, J lost 2 bases, and 14 bases lay in between. This CDR3 reads CASSEEEVWQQETQYF. For the CDR3, the DNA is TGTGCCAGCAGTGAAGAAGAGGTGTGGCAGCAAGAGACCCAGTACTTC.

The chain employs TRBV7-7 and TRBJ1-2; possible D gene TRBD1, 6 bases. The germline V and J ends were trimmed by 5 bases and 2 bases, with 15 bases remaining between them. Germline V CDR1 and CDR2: SSHAT, FNYEAQ (reference sequence). The CDR3 spans 15 residues. This CDR3 is CASSRGGHWNYGYTF. DNA for the CDR3: TGTGCCAGCAGCAGAGGGGGACATTGGAACTATGGCTACACCTTC.

The chain uses TRBV19 and TRBJ2-1, with TRBD2 as a possible D gene (5 bases). The CDR3 has 14 residues. Trimming removed 7 bases from V and 0 bases from J, with 10 bases in between. CDR1 is LNHDA, CDR2 SQIVND, per germline (reference sequence). CDR3 bases: TGTGCCAGTATCAGCGGCCACTCCTACAATGAGCAGTTCTTC. This gives the protein CASISGHSYNEQFF. The full variable domain, in which reference TRBV19 and TRBJ2-1 provide the parts outside the CDR3, is DGGITQSPKYLFRKEGQNVTLSCEQNLNHDAMYWYRQDPGQGLRLIYYSQIVNDFQKGDIAEGYSVSREKKESFPLTVTSAQKNPTAFYLCASISGHSYNEQFFGPGTRLTVL.

This chain links TRBV9 with TRBJ2-1; 8 bases agree with TRBD2. There are 13 residues in the CDR3. CDR1 SGDLS and CDR2 YYNGEE come from the germline V gene. V shed 3 bases, J shed 8 bases, and the junction held 4 bases outside the gene matches. CDR3 protein: CASSGGLVDEQFF. CDR3 coding DNA: TGTGCCAGCAGCGGGGGACTAGTCGATGAGCAGTTCTTC.

V usage is TRBV28 and J usage is TRBJ1-4; D gene uncertain. The V and J ends lost 6 bases and 0 bases respectively, with 14 bases between them. The CDR3 covers 16 residues. Germline lookup yields CDR1 MDHEN and CDR2 SYDVKM. CDR3 region: CASRRDHGATNEKLFF. The CDR3 DNA reads TGTGCCAGCAGACGCGATCACGGTGCAACTAATGAAAAACTGTTTTTT.